The next 15 T cell receptor beta chains were all read from a single sample in a study of T cell clonotyping in hematopoietic cell transplantation. Some clones are missing from TCRdb's copy, which holds only in-frame ones; the method was immunoSEQ multiplex PCR. This table holds fewer than 45,000 clones, around nine tenths found once. The sequenced material came from peripheral blood mononuclear cells. The receptors were gathered from a woman aged 35 to 49 in good health. Some clones in this sample may be carry-over from other donors' samples.

The chain employs TRBV2 and TRBJ2-7; 11 bases fit TRBD2. Trimming cost V 5 bases and J 0 bases; bases outside gene matches: 6. CDR3 size: 16 residues. Germline-derived CDR1 and CDR2 are SNHLY and FYNNEI. CDR3 nucleotides: TGTGCCAGCAGTCCAACTAGCGGGGGTACCTCCTACGAGCAGTACTTC. Its protein product is CASSPTSGGTSYEQYF.

The chain carries TRBV7-6 and TRBJ2-7; 9 bases match TRBD2. The CDR3 is 15 residues long. With V trimmed by 5 bases and J by 6 bases, 11 bases remained unmatched. Per germline, CDR1 SGHVS and CDR2 FNYEAQ. The CDR3 loop is CASSPIGTSLSEQYF. For the CDR3, the DNA is TGTGCCAGCAGCCCCATTGGGACTAGCCTATCCGAGCAGTACTTC.

The V call is TRBV30, the J call TRBJ1-1, with D maybe TRBD1 (5 bases). Germline CDR1 reads GTSNPN; CDR2 reads SVGIG (reference sequence). Trimming pared 4 bases from V and 2 bases from J, leaving 14 bases between. This CDR3 is built from 14 residues. Here the CDR3 DNA reads TGTGCCTGGATCAGAGCGGGGGGTAACACTGAAGCTTTCTTT. Its protein is CAWIRAGGNTEAFF.

CDR3 sequence: CASSVAGAGEEQYF. The CDR3 DNA reads TGTGCCAGCAGTGTAGCGGGAGCAGGGGAAGAGCAGTACTTC. V gene TRBV28 combines with J gene TRBJ2-7, with 9 nucleotides matching TRBD2. Germline trimming cut 5 bases from V and 7 bases from J; bases unmatched to any gene: 9. Germline V CDR1 and CDR2: MDHEN, SYDVKM. The CDR3 is 14 residues long.

The chain couples TRBV5-8 to TRBJ2-2; D unclear. Germline CDR1 reads SGHTS; CDR2 reads YDEGEE. Trimming cost V 0 bases and J 1 base, with 4 bases left between them. The CDR3 runs to 14 residues. CDR3: CASSLARNTGELFF. The CDR3 region has the DNA TGTGCCAGCAGCTTGGCCCGGAACACCGGGGAGCTGTTTTTT.

The rearrangement joins TRBV30 to TRBJ1-2, with 7 bases matching TRBD1. CDR3 size: 12 residues. CDR1 and CDR2 from the germline V gene are GTSNPN and SVGIG (reference sequence). V was clipped by 4 bases and J by 5 bases; unmatched bases: 4. The chain's CDR3 is CAWKGAGYGYTF. The DNA for the CDR3 is TGTGCCTGGAAGGGGGCGGGGTATGGCTACACCTTC.

This rearrangement joins TRBV30 to TRBJ2-1; D remains ambiguous. The length of the CDR3 is 15 residues. From germline, CDR1 is GTSNPN and CDR2 SVGIG (reference sequence). Trimming left V 5 bases short and J 1 base short, with 15 bases between. DNA for the CDR3: TGTGCCTGGGGGCGTTTGCAGTATTCCTACAATGAGCAGTTCTTC. It specifies CAWGRLQYSYNEQFF.

The chain recombines TRBV10-3 with TRBJ2-3, with a weak D call TRBD2 (6 bases). From germline, CDR1 is ENHRY and CDR2 SYGVKD. The CDR3 length is 16 residues. Deletions cut 0 bases from V and 4 bases from J, with 14 bases between. Here the CDR3 reads CAISESAPSVSDTQYF. The CDR3 nucleotides read TGTGCCATCAGTGAGTCGGCGCCTAGCGTATCAGATACGCAGTATTTT.

The V call is TRBV6-5, the J call TRBJ1-1; D perhaps matches TRBD1 (6 bases). The CDR3 contains 14 residues. The germline CDR1 and CDR2 sequences are MNHEY and SVGAGI. Trimming took 5 bases from V and 1 from J, leaving 11 bases between them. The CDR3 region has the DNA TGTGCCAGCAGTCGCTTGACAGGGAACACTGAAGCTTTCTTT. Protein product: CASSRLTGNTEAFF.

J is TRBJ1-4 and V is TRBV5-1, with a possible D match to TRBD1 (6 bases). The CDR3 covers 14 residues. Trimming removed 2 bases from V and 5 bases from J, with 10 bases in between. Germline CDR1 SGHRS, CDR2 YFSETQ. CDR3 amino acids: CASSFGTLNEKLFF. The CDR3 DNA sequence: TGCGCCAGCAGCTTTGGGACATTAAATGAAAAACTGTTTTTT.

The chain is built from TRBV18 and TRBJ1-4; D is possibly TRBD1 (5 bases). This CDR3 spans 14 amino acids. Trimming took off 3 bases at V and 4 bases at J, with 9 bases between the two ends. Germline CDR1 is KGHSH and CDR2 is LQKENI. The CDR3 protein is CASSPTAFNEKLFF. The DNA of the CDR3 is TGTGCCAGCTCACCGACAGCGTTTAATGAAAAACTGTTTTTT.

V usage is TRBV2 and J usage is TRBJ2-1, with 11 bases that match TRBD2. Germline V gene sequence: CDR1 SNHLY, CDR2 FYNNEI. This CDR3 has 17 amino acids. After removal of 1 base from V and 5 bases from J, the junction contained 7 bases not matched to a gene. The CDR3 here is CASSEEGLAGGHNEQFF. In DNA, the CDR3 is TGTGCCAGCAGTGAAGAGGGCCTAGCGGGAGGACACAATGAGCAGTTCTTC.

This chain links TRBV5-1 with TRBJ1-1, with a possible D match to TRBD1 (6 bases). The CDR3 runs 14 residues. Trimming removed 0 bases at V and 4 bases at J, with 10 bases between. CDR1 and CDR2 (germline): SGHRS, YFSETQ. In DNA form, the CDR3 reads TGCGCCAGCAGCTTGGTACAGGGTGGCACTGAAGCTTTCTTT. Protein: CASSLVQGGTEAFF.

The rearrangement uses TRBV5-1 and TRBJ2-1, with 9 bases aligning to TRBD2. Germline V gene sequence: CDR1 SGHRS, CDR2 YFSETQ. The V and J ends lost 0 bases and 8 bases, in that order; junction bases with no gene match: 9. There are 16 residues in the CDR3. In nucleotides, the CDR3 is TGCGCCAGCAGCTTGGTCGGCGGGAGGGAGGGCCATGAGCAGTTCTTC. It encodes CASSLVGGREGHEQFF.

The chain employs TRBV10-3 and TRBJ1-1; D remains unclear. Trimming cost V 3 bases and J 4 bases, with 15 bases left between them. Germline CDR1 ENHRY, CDR2 SYGVKD. The CDR3 runs 15 residues. The CDR3 DNA sequence: TGTGCCATCAGTGACTCGTCACGGGAAAGCACTGAAGCTTTCTTT. Translating gives CAISDSSRESTEAFF.